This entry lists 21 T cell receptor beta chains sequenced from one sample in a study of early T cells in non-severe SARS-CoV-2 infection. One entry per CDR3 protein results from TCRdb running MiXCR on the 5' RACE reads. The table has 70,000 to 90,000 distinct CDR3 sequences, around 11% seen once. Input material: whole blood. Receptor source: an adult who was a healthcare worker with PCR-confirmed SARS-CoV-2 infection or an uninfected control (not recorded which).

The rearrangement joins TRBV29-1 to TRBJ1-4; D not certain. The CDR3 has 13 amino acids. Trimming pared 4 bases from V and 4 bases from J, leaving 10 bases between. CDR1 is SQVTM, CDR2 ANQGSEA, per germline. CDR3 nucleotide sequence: TGCAGCGTTGGCGAGAACCTTAATGAAAAACTGTTTTTT. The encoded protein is CSVGENLNEKLFF.

CDR3 amino acids: CASSALAGGPGGGELFF. The CDR3 nucleotides read TGTGCCAGCAGCGCGCTAGCGGGGGGGCCAGGTGGCGGGGAGCTGTTTTTT. The V and J genes are TRBV5-6 and TRBJ2-2; 12 bases fit TRBD2. The CDR3 is made up of 17 amino acids. Trimming removed 4 bases from V and 7 bases from J; junction bases left unmatched: 11. Germline loops: CDR1 SGHDT, CDR2 YYEEEE.

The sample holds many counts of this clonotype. The CDR3 DNA is TGTGCCAGCAGCCAGAGGCCTAGCACAGATACGCAGTATTTT. As protein: CASSQRPSTDTQYF. The V and J genes are TRBV4-2 and TRBJ2-3, with unresolved D. Trimming cost V 3 bases and J 0 bases, with 7 bases left between them. The germline gives CDR1 LGHNA, CDR2 YNFKEQ. The CDR3 has 14 amino acids.

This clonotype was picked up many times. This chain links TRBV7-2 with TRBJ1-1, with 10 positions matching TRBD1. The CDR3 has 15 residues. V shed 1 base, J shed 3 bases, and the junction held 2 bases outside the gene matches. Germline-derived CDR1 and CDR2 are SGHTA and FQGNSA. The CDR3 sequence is CASSLEGQGYTEAFF. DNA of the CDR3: TGTGCCAGCAGCTTAGAGGGACAGGGGTACACTGAAGCTTTCTTT.

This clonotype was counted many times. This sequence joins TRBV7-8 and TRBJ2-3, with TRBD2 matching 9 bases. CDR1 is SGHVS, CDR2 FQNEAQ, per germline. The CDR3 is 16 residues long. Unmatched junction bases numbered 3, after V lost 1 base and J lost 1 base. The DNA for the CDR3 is TGTGCCAGCAGCTTAGGGGCTAGCGGGGGCACAGATACGCAGTATTTT. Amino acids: CASSLGASGGTDTQYF.

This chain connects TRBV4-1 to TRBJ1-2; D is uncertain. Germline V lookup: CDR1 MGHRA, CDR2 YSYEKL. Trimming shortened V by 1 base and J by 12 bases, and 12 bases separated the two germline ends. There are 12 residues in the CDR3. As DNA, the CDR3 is TGCGCCAGCAGCCAAGGGAGAGGAGTTCACACCTTC. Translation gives CASSQGRGVHTF.

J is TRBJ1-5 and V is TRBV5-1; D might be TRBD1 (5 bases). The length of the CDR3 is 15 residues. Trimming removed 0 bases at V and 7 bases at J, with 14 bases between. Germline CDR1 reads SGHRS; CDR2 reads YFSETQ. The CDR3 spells CASSLGTGARQPQHF. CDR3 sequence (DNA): TGCGCCAGCAGCTTGGGTACTGGGGCGAGGCAGCCCCAGCATTTT.

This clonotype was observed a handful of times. DNA of the CDR3: TGTGCCAGCAGCCAAACAGGACTTAGCTCCTACGAGCAGTACTTC. Translating it yields CASSQTGLSSYEQYF. The V gene is TRBV4-2, the J gene TRBJ2-7, with D perhaps assigned TRBD1 or TRBD2 (5 bases each). Germline V lookup: CDR1 LGHNA, CDR2 YNFKEQ. The germline V and J ends were trimmed by 2 bases and 0 bases, with 11 bases remaining between them. This CDR3 is built from 15 residues.

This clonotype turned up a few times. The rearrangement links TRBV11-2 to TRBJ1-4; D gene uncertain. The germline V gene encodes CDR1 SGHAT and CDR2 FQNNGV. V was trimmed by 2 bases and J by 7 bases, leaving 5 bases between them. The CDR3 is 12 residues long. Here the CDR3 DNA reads TGTGCCAGCAGCTTACTTGGTGAAAAACTGTTTTTT. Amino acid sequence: CASSLLGEKLFF. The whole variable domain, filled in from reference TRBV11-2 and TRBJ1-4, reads EAGVAQSPRYKIIEKRQSVAFWCNPISGHATLYWYQQILGQGPKLLIQFQNNGVVDDSQLPKDRFSAERLKGVDSTLKIQPAKLEDSAVYLCASSLLGEKLFFGSGTQLSVL.

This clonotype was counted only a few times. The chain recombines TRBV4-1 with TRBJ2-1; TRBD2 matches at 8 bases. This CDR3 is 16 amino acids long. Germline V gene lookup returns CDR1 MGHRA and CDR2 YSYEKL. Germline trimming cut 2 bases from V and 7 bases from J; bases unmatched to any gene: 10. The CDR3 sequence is CASSQTPGGLINEQFF. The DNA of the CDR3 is TGCGCCAGCAGCCAAACTCCGGGGGGGCTTATTAATGAGCAGTTCTTC.

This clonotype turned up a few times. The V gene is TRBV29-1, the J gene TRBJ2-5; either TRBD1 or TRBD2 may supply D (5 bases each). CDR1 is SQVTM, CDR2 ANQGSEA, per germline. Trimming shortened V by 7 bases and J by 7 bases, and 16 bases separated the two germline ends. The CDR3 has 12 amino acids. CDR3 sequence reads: CSGEGTAGTQYF. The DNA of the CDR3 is TGCAGCGGGGAAGGGACCGCGGGGACCCAGTACTTC.

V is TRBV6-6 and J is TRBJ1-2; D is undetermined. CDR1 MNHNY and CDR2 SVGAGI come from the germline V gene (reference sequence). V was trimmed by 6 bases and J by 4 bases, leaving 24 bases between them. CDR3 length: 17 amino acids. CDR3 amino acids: CASRPWLGPSMPYGYTF. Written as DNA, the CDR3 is TGTGCCAGCAGGCCATGGCTGGGCCCCTCTATGCCCTATGGCTACACCTTC.

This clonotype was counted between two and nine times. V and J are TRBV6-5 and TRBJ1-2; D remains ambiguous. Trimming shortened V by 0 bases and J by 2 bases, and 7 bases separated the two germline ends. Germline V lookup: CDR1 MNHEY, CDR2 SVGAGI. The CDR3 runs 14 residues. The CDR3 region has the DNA TGTGCCAGCAGTTACTCTGGCAGAAACTATGGCTACACCTTC. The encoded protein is CASSYSGRNYGYTF.

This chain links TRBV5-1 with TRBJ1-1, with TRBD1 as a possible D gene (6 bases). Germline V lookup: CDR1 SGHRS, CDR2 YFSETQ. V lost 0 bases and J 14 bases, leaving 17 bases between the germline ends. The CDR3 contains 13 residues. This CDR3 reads CASSLEGNRVYFF. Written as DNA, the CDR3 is TGCGCCAGCAGCTTGGAAGGGAACAGGGTGTACTTCTTT.

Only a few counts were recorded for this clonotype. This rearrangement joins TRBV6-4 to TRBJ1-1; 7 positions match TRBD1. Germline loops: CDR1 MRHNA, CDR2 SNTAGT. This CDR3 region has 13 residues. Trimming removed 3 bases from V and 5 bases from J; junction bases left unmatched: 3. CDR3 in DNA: TGTGCCAGCAGTGAAGGCAGGGGGACTGAAGCTTTCTTT. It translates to CASSEGRGTEAFF.

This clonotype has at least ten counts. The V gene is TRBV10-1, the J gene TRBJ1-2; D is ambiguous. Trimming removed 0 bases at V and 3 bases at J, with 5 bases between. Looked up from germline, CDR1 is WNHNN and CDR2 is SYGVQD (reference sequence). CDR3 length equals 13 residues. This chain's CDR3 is CASSESEYYGYTF. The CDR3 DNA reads TGCGCCAGCAGTGAGTCTGAGTACTATGGCTACACCTTC.

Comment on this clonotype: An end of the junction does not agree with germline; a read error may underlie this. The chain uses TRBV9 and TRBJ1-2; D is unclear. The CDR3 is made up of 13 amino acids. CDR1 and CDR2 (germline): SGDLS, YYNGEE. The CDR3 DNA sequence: TGTGTCAGCAGCCCCGTACAGTACTATGGCTACACCTTC. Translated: CVSSPVQYYGYTF.

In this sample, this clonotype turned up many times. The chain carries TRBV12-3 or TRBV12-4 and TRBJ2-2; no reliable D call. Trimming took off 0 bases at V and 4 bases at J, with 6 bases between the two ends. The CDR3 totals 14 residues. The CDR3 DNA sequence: TGTGCCAGCAGTTTAGCGGGAACCACCGGGGAGCTGTTTTTT. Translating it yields CASSLAGTTGELFF.

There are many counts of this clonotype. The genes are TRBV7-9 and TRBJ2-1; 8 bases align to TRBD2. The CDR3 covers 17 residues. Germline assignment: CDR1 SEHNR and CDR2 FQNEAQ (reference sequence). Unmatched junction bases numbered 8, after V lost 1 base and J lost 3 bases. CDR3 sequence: CASSLGPLAVGYNEQFF. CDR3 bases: TGTGCCAGCAGCTTAGGACCACTAGCGGTGGGCTACAATGAGCAGTTCTTC.

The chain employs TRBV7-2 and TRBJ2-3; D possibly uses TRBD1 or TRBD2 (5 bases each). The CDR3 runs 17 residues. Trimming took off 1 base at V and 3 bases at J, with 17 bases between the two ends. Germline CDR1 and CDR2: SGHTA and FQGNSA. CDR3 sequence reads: CASSLVPRGPGTDTQYF. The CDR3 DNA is TGTGCCAGCAGCTTAGTGCCGAGGGGTCCAGGGACAGATACGCAGTATTTT. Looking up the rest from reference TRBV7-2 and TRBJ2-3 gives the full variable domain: GAGVSQSPSNKVTEKGKDVELRCDPISGHTALYWYRQSLGQGLEFLIYFQGNSAPDKSGLPSDRFSAERTGGSVSTLTIQRTQQEDSAVYLCASSLVPRGPGTDTQYFGPGTRLTVL.

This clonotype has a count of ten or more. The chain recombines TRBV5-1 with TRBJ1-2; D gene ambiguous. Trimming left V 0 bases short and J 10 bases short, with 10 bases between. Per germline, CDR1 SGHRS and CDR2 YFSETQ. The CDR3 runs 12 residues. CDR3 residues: CASSLESPPYTF. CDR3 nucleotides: TGCGCCAGCAGCTTGGAGTCTCCGCCCTACACCTTC.